Listed below are T cell receptor beta chains from one sample, sequenced in a study of identical twins. Using its own MiXCR run on the 5' RACE reads, TCRdb lists one record per CDR3 protein. The table records roughly 570,000 distinct CDR3 sequences, more than 9% of them present only once. The data were also submitted as part of a second study, on yellow fever vaccine responses in identical twins.

Sequenced: PBMCs. These receptors all stem from a woman aged 18-29 years in good health. Both conserved end residues are part of each CDR3. The D gene is left open where the match is weak. A clone size is listed for some rows: how often the clone was seen (once, few, many), or a class if it is expanded.

d_gene: TRBD2
abundance: NA
j_gene: TRBJ2-7
v_gene: TRBV12-3/TRBV12-4
CDR3nt: TGTGCCAGCAGGACTAGCGGAACTGAGGGGGAGCAGTACTTC
CDR3aa: CASRTSGTEGEQYF

d_gene: NA
abundance: many
j_gene: TRBJ2-7
v_gene: TRBV5-1
CDR3nt: TGTGCCAGCAGTTTAGATTGGGGGTCCTACGAGCAGTACTTC
CDR3aa: CASSLDWGSYEQYF

d_gene: NA
abundance: NA
j_gene: TRBJ1-6
v_gene: TRBV7-2
CDR3nt: TGTGCCAGCAGCTTTTCTAAATCACCCCTCCACTTT
CDR3aa: CASSFSKSPLHF

d_gene: NA
abundance: NA
j_gene: TRBJ1-1
v_gene: TRBV7-9
CDR3nt: TGTGCCAGCAGCTTGAAGGGGGGTCCCTCTGAAGCTTTCTTT
CDR3aa: CASSLKGGPSEAFF

d_gene: TRBD1
abundance: few
j_gene: TRBJ1-5
v_gene: TRBV20-1
CDR3nt: TGCAGTGCTAGGGGACAGGGGGCGGATAGTCAGCCCCAGCATTTT
CDR3aa: CSARGQGADSQPQHF

d_gene: TRBD2
abundance: many
j_gene: TRBJ2-3
v_gene: TRBV10-3
CDR3nt: TGTGCCATGGGGTTGGGAGGGCCCACAGATACGCAGTATTTT
CDR3aa: CAMGLGGPTDTQYF

d_gene: TRBD1
abundance: NA
j_gene: TRBJ1-1
v_gene: TRBV6-1
CDR3nt: TGTGCCAGCAGACCAACAGGGGGAGTGAACACTGAAGCTTTCTTT
CDR3aa: CASRPTGGVNTEAFF

d_gene: NA
abundance: many
j_gene: TRBJ2-2
v_gene: TRBV15
CDR3nt: TGTGCCACCAGCAGGGGGGCCGGGGAGCTGTTTTTT
CDR3aa: CATSRGAGELFF

d_gene: NA
abundance: NA
j_gene: TRBJ2-1
v_gene: TRBV29-1
CDR3nt: TGCAGCGTTGAGAGTAACAGGGATAATGAGCAGTTCTTC
CDR3aa: CSVESNRDNEQFF

d_gene: TRBD2
abundance: few
j_gene: TRBJ2-2
v_gene: TRBV4-3
CDR3nt: TGCGCCAGCAGCCAAGATGTCGGGGGACTAGCCGGGGAGCTGTTTTTT
CDR3aa: CASSQDVGGLAGELFF

d_gene: NA
abundance: many
j_gene: TRBJ1-1
v_gene: TRBV6-5
CDR3nt: TGTGCCAGCAGTTACCGGTTGGGGGGCGCGAATGGTTTGAACACTGAAGCTTTCTTT
CDR3aa: CASSYRLGGANGLNTEAFF

d_gene: NA
abundance: many
j_gene: TRBJ1-3
v_gene: TRBV27
CDR3nt: TGTGCCAGCAGTTCTCGCACAGGGTCTGGAAACACCATATATTTT
CDR3aa: CASSSRTGSGNTIYF